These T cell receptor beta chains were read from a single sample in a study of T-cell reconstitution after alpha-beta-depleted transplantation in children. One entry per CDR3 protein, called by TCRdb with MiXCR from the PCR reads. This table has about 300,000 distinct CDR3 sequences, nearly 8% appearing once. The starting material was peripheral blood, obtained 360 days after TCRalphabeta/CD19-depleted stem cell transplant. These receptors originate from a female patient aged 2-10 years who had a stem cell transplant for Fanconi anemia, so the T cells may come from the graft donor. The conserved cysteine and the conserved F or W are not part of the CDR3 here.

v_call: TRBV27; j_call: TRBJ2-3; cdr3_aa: ASRNRGTDTQY
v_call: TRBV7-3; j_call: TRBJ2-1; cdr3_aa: ASSLASEYNEQF
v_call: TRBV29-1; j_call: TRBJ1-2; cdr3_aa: SVAAGSGYT
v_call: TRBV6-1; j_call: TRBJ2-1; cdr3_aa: ASRGLAGIRKFGEQF
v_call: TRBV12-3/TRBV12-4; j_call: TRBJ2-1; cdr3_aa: ASRSTGGAYNEQF
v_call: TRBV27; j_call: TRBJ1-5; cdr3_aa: ASSVINQPQH
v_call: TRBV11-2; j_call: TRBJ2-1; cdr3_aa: ASSKRLAVNNEQF
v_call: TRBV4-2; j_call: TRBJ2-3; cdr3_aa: ASSQGRGAGTDTQY
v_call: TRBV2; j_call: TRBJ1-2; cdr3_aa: ASSSGTGRGNYGYT
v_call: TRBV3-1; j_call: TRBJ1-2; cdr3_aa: ASSRGQGAGGYT
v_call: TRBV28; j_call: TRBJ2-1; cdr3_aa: ASSESGSADEQF
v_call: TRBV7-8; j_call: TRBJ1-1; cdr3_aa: ASQTQGAGEAF
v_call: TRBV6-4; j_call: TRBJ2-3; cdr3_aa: ASSDRGD
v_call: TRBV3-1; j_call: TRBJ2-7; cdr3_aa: ASSRRTGGVSYEQY
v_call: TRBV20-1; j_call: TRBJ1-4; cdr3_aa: SARDPLTREKLF
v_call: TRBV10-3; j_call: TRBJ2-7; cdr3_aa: AISGQGSYEQY
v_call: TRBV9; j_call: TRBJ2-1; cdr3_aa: ASSVVLAGAHNEQF
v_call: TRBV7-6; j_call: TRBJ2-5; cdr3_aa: ASSLSGVQETQY
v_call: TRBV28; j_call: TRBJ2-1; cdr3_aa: ASSINNLGRRYQF
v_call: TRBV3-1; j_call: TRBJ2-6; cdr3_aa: ASSFGLLSGANVLT
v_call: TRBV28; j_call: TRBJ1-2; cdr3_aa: ASSPMIWDRGNYGYT
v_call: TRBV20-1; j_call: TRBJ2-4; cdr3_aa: SARDPVREVGIQY
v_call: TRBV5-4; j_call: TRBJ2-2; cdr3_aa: ASSLAVGHSNTGELF
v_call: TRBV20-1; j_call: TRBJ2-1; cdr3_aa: SVAGDNEQF
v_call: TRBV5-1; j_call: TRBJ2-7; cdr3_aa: ASSLGAGGDHEQY
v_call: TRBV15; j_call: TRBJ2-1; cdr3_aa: ATSRDMAEGYNEQF